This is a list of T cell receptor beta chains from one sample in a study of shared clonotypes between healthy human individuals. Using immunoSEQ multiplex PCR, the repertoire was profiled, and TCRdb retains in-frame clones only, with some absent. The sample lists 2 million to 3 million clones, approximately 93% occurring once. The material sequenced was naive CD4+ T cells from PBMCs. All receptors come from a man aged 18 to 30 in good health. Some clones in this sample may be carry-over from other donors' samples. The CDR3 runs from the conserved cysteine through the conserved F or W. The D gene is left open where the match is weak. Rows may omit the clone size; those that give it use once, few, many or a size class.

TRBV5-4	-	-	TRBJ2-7	CASSLAGSRYEQYF	TGTGCCAGCAGCTTGGCCGGCAGCCGATACGAGCAGTACTTC
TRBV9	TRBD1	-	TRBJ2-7	CASSARGDRDAYEQYF	TGTGCCAGCAGCGCCCGAGGGGACAGGGATGCCTACGAGCAGTACTTC
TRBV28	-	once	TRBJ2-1	CASSEGFISYNEQFF	TGTGCCAGCAGCGAGGGGTTCATTTCCTACAATGAGCAGTTCTTC
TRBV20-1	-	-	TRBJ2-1	CSASYRVGEFF	TGCAGTGCTAGTTATCGTGTGGGAGAGTTCTTC
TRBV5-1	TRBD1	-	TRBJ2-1	CASSRTGTYNEQFF	TGCGCCAGCAGCCGGACAGGGACCTACAATGAGCAGTTCTTC
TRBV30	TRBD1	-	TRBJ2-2	CAWSETGGYTGELFF	TGTGCCTGGAGCGAGACAGGGGGCTACACCGGGGAGCTGTTTTTT
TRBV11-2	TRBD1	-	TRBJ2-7	CASSYRGPAYEQYF	TGTGCCAGCAGCTACAGGGGGCCCGCCTACGAGCAGTACTTC
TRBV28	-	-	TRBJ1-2	CASSLNSGQPYGYTF	TGTGCCAGCAGTTTAAATTCAGGCCAACCCTATGGCTACACCTTC
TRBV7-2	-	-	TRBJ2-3	CASSLTGYTDTQYF	TGTGCCAGCAGCTTAACCGGGTACACAGATACGCAGTATTTT
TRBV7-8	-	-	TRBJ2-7	CASSLGSAEGANKYEQYF	TGTGCCAGCAGCTTAGGGTCGGCGGAGGGGGCTAATAAGTACGAGCAGTACTTC
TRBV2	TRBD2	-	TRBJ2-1	CASSQGTSLNEQFF	TGTGCCAGCAGTCAAGGGACTAGCTTAAATGAGCAGTTCTTC
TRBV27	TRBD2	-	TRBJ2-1	CASSLTAGGVYNEQFF	TGTGCCAGCAGTTTAACAGCGGGAGGAGTATACAATGAGCAGTTCTTC
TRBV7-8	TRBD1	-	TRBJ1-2	CASSGRDRGNYGYTF	TGTGCCAGCAGCGGGCGGGACAGAGGAAACTATGGCTACACCTTC
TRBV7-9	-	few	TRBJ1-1	CASSLYEGTEAFF	TGTGCCAGCAGCTTATACGAGGGCACTGAAGCTTTCTTT
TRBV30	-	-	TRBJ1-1	CAWSVGPGRRTEAFF	TGTGCCTGGAGTGTGGGTCCAGGGCGTAGGACTGAAGCTTTCTTT
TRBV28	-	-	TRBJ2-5	CASSSGPARYQETQYF	TGTGCCAGCAGTTCCGGACCAGCCAGGTACCAAGAGACCCAGTACTTC
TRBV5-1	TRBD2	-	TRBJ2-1	CASSSRLAGGPQYNEQFF	TGCGCCAGCAGCTCACGACTAGCGGGAGGGCCGCAATACAATGAGCAGTTCTTC
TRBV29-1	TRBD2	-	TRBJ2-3	CSVVLAGGPTDTQYF	TGCAGCGTTGTTCTAGCGGGAGGGCCAACAGATACGCAGTATTTT
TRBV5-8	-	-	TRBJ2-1	CASSVRRNEQFF	TGTGCCAGCAGCGTGCGTCGAAATGAGCAGTTCTTC
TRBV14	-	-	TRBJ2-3	CASSQDSFLATPDTQYF	TGTGCCAGCAGCCAAGATTCCTTTCTAGCAACCCCAGATACGCAGTATTTT